This T cell receptor beta chain was found in a study of blood T cell repertoires in COVID-19. Study details: T cells, B-cell-depleted T cells, or PBMCs provided the cDNA or gDNA that served as material.

Residents of approximately 25 US areas, aged about 18 to 89 years, made up the participants. Per the original data handling: Estimation of nucleated cell counts relied on the amplification of reference gene primers. Sequencing used immunoSEQ multiplex PCR; TCRdb keeps in-frame clones, though not all of them. V, J and clone size were drawn from that table, and D and trimming were deduced from the DNA. Here the sample spans approximately 250,000 clones, about 87% being singletons. Germline CDR1 MNHEY, CDR2 SMNVEV (reference sequence). Losses at the gene ends were 2 bases for V and 6 bases for J; bases not matched to a gene: 0. CDR3 length equals 13 residues.

This clonotype was obtained from a woman younger than 45 with acute COVID-19. Sequenced input: PBMCs or T cells enriched from blood (not recorded which). The chain links TRBV27 to TRBJ2-1; 8 nucleotides line up with TRBD2. In nucleotides, the CDR3 is TGTGCCAGCAGTTTAGGACTAGCCAATGAGCAGTTCTTC. The encoded protein is CASSLGLANEQFF.